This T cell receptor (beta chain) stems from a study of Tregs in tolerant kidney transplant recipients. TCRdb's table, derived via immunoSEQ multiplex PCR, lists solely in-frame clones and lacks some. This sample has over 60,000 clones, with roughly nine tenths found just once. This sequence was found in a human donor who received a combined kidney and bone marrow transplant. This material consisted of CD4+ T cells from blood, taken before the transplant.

DNA for the CDR3: TGCGCCAGCAGCTTGATGGGGGCCGGTAACAATGAGCAGTTCTTC. It yields the protein CASSLMGAGNNEQFF. The chain couples TRBV5-1 to TRBJ2-1; tentatively, D is TRBD1 (6 bases). From germline, CDR1 is SGHRS and CDR2 YFSETQ. The CDR3 length is 15 residues. Trimming removed 1 base from V and 5 bases from J, with 13 bases in between.